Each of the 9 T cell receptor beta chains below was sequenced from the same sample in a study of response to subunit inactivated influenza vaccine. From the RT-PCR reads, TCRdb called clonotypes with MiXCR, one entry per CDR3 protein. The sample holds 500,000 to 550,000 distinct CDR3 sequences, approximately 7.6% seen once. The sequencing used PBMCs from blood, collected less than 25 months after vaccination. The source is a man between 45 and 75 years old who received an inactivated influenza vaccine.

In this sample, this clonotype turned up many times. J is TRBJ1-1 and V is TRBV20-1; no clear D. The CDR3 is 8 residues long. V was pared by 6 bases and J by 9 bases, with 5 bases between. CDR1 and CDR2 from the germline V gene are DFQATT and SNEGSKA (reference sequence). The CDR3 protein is CSAPQAFF. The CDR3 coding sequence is TGCAGTGCCCCACAAGCTTTCTTT.

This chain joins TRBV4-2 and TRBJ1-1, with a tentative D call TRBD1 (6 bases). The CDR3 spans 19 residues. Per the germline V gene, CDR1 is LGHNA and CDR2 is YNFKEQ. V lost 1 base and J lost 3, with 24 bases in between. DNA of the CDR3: TGTGCCAGCAGCCAAGCGCGGTTTTACGGGGGCAAAGAGGACACTGAAGCTTTCTTT. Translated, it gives CASSQARFYGGKEDTEAFF.

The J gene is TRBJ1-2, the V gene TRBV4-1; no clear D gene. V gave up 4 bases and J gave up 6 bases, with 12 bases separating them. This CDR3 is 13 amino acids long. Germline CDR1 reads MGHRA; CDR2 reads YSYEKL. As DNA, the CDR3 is TGCGCCAGCAGCCGATCCCGGGAGGATGGCTACACCTTC. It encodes CASSRSREDGYTF.

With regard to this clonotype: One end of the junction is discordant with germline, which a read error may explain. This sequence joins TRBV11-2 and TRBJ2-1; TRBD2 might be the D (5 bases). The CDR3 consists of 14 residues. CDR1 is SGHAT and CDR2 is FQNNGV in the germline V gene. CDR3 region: CASSFGLLYNEEFF. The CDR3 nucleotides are TGTGCTAGCAGCTTTGGACTTCTCTACAATGAGGAGTTCTTC.

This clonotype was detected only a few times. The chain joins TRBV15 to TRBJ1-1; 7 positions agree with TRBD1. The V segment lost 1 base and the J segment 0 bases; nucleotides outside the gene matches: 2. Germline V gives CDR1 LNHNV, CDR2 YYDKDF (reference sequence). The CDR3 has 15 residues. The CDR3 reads CATSRGTGMNTEAFF. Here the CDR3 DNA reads TGTGCCACCAGCAGAGGGACAGGTATGAACACTGAAGCTTTCTTT.

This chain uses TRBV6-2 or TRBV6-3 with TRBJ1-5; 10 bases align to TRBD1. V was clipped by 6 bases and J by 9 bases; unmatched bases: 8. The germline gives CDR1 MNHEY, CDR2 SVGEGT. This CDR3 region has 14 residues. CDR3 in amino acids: CASSQGQGLGPQHF. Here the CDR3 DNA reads TGTGCCAGCAGCCAGGGACAGGGGCTAGGGCCCCAGCATTTT.

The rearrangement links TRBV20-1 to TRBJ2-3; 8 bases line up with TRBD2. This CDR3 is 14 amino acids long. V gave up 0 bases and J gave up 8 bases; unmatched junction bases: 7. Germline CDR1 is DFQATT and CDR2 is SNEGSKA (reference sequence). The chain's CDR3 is CSARDLGRAGTQYF. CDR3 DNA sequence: TGCAGTGCTAGAGACCTCGGGAGGGCCGGTACGCAGTATTTT.

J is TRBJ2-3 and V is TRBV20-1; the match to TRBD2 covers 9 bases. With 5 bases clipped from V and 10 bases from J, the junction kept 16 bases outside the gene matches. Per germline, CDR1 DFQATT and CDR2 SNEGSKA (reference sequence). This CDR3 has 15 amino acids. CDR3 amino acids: CSARTGTSLTGAQYF. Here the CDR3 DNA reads TGCAGTGCTCGGACCGGGACTAGCCTAACTGGGGCGCAGTATTTT.

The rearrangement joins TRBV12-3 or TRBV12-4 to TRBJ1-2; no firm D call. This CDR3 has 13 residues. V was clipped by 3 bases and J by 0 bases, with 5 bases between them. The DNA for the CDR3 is TGTGCCAGCAGTTTCTCGGCTAACTATGGCTACACCTTC. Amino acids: CASSFSANYGYTF.